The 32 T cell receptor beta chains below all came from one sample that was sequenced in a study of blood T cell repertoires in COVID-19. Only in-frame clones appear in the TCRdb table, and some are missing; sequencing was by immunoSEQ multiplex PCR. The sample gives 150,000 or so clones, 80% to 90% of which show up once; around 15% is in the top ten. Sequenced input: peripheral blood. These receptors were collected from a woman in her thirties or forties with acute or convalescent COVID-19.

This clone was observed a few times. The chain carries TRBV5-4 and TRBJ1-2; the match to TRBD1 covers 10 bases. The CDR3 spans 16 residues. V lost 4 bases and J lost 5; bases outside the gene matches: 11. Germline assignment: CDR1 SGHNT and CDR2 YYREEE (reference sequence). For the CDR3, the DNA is TGTGCCAGCAGCCCGGACAGGGGGAACGGTGATTATGGCTACACCTTC. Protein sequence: CASSPDRGNGDYGYTF. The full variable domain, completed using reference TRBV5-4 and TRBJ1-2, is ETGVTQSPTHLIKTRGQQVTLRCSSQSGHNTVSWYQQALGQGPQFIFQYYREEENGRGNFPPRFSGLQFPNYSSELNVNALELDDSALYLCASSPDRGNGDYGYTFGSGTRLTVV.

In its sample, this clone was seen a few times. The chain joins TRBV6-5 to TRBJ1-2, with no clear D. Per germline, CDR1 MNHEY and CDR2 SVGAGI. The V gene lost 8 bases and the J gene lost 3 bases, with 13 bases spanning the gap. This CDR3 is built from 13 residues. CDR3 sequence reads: CASWTGIDYGYTF. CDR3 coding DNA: TGTGCCAGCTGGACGGGGATCGACTATGGCTACACCTTC.

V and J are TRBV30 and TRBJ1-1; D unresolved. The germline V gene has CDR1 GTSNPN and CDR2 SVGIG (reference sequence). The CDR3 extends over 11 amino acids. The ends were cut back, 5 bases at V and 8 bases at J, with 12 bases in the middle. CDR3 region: CAWSKQREAFF. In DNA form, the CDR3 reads TGTGCCTGGTCGAAACAGAGAGAAGCTTTCTTT.

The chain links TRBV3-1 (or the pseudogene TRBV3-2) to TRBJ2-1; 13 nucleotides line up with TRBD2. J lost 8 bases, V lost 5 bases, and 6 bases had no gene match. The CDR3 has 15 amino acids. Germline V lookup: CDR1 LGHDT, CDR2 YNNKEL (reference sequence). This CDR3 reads CASSKWTSGSDEQFF. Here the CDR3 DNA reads TGTGCCAGCAGCAAATGGACTAGCGGGAGTGATGAGCAGTTCTTC.

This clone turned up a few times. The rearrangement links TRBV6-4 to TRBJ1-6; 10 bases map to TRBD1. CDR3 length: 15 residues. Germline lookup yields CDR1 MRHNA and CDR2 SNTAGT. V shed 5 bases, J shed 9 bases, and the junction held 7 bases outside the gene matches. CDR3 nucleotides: TGTGCCAGCAGTTCCGGGACAGGGGTCGGTTCACCCCTCCACTTT. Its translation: CASSSGTGVGSPLHF.

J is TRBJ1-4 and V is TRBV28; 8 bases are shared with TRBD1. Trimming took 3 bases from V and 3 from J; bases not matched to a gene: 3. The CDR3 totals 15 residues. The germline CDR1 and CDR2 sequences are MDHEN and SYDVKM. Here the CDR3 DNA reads TGTGCCAGCAGTTTCCCGACAGGGGCTAATGAAAAACTGTTTTTT. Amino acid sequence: CASSFPTGANEKLFF.

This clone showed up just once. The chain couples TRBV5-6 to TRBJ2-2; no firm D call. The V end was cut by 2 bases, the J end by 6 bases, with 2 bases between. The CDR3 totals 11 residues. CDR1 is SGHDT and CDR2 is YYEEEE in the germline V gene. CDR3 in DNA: TGTGCCAGCAGCTTCTCCGGGGAGCTGTTTTTT. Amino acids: CASSFSGELFF.

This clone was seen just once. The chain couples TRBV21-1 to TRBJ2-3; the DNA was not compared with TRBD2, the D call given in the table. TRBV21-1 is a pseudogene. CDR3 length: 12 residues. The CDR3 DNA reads TGTGCCAGCAGCAAGAGGTCCGATACGCAGTATTTT. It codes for CASSKRSDTQYF.

The CDR3 DNA follows: TGTGCCAGCAGCCAAAGAGGGATAGATACGCAGTATTTT. Residues: CASSQRGIDTQYF. This chain links TRBV3-1 (or the pseudogene TRBV3-2) with TRBJ2-3, with a tentative D call TRBD2 (5 bases). Trimming stripped 2 bases from V and 5 bases from J, with 8 bases between. Germline loops: CDR1 LGHDT, CDR2 YNNKEL (reference sequence). The CDR3 is made up of 13 amino acids.

The CDR3 nucleotides are TGTGCCAGCAGTTACTCGATTGCAGGGGAGCCCTCTGGAAACACCATATATTTT. As protein: CASSYSIAGEPSGNTIYF. The rearrangement uses TRBV6-2 or TRBV6-3 and TRBJ1-3; possible D gene TRBD1, 6 bases. The CDR3 runs to 18 residues. Looked up from germline, CDR1 is MNHEY and CDR2 is SVGEGT. V was clipped by 0 bases and J by 0 bases, with 15 bases between them.

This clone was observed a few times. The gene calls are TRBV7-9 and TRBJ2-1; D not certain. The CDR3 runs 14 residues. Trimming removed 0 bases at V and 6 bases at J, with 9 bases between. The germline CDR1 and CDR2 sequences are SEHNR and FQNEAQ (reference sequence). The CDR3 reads CASSLAFDSNEQFF. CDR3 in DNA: TGTGCCAGCAGCTTAGCGTTTGATAGCAATGAGCAGTTCTTC.

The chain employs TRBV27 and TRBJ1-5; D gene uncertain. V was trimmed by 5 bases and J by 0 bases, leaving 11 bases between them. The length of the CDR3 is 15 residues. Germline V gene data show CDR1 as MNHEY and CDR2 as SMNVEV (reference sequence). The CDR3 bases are TGTGCCAGCAGTGGAGACGCCTATAGCAATCAGCCCCAGCATTTT. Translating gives CASSGDAYSNQPQHF.

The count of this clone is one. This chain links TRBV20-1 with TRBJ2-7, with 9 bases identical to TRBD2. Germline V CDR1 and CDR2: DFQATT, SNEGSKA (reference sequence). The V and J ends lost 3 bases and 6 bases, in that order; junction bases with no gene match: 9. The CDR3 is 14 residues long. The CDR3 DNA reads TGCAGTGCTAGTCCCCTAGCGGGAAGACTCGAGCAGTACTTC. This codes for CSASPLAGRLEQYF.

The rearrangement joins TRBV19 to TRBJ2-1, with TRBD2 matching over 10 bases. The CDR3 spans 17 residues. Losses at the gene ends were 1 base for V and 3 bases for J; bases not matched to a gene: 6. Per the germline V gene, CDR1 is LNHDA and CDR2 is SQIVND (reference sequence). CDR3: CASSIAGLADIYNEQFF. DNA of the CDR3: TGTGCCAGTAGTATAGCTGGACTAGCGGATATCTACAATGAGCAGTTCTTC.

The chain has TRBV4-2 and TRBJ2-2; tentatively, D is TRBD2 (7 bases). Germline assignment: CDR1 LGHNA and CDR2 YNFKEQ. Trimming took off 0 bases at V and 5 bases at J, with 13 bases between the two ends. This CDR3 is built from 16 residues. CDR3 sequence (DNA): TGTGCCAGCAGCCAAGATCTGGGGGGGCTTACCGGGGAGCTGTTTTTT. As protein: CASSQDLGGLTGELFF.

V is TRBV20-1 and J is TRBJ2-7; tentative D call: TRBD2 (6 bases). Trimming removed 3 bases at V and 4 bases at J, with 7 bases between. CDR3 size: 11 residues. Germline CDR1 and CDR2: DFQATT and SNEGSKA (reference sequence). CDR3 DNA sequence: TGCAGTGCTAGGGAGGGGTACGAGCAGTACTTC. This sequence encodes CSAREGYEQYF.

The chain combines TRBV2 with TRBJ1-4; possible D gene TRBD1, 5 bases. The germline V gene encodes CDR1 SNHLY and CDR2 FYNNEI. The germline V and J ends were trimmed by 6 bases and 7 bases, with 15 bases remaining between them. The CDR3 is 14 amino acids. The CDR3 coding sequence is TGTGCCAGCAGAAGTGGAGGGGCTAGTGAAAAACTGTTTTTT. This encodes CASRSGGASEKLFF.

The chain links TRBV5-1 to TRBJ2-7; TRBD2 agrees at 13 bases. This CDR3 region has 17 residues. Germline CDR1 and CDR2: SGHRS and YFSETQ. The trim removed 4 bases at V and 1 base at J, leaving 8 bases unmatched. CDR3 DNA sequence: TGCGCCAGCAGCCCCGGGACTAGCGGGATTAAATCCTACGAGCAGTACTTC. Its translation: CASSPGTSGIKSYEQYF.

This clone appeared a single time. The DNA of the CDR3 is TGTGCCAGCAGTTCGACAGGGGTAGGAAACACCATATATTTT. Translation gives CASSSTGVGNTIYF. The chain couples TRBV28 to TRBJ1-3, with 8 bases lining up with TRBD1. Germline CDR1 MDHEN, CDR2 SYDVKM. This CDR3 contains 14 residues. V lost 4 bases and J lost 4; bases outside the gene matches: 3.

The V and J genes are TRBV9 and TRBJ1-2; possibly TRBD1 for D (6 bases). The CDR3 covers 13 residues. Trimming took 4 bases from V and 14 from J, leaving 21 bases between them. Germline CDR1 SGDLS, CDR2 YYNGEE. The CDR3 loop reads CASSLTGTPSMTF. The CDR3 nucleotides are TGTGCCAGCAGCTTAACCGGGACACCTTCCATGACCTTC.

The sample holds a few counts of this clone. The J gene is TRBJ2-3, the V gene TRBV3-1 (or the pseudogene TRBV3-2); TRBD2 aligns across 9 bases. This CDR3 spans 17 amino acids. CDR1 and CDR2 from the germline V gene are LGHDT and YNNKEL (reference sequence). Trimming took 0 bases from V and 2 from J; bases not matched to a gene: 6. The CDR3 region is CASSQENVAGVTDTQYF. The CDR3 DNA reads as TGTGCCAGCAGCCAAGAAAACGTAGCGGGGGTCACAGATACGCAGTATTTT.

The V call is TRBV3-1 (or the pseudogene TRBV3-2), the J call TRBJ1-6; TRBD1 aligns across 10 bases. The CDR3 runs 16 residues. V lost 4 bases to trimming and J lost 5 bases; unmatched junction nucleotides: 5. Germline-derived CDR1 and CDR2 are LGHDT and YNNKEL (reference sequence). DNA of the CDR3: TGTGCCAGCAGCCCCGAGACAGGGGGCCATAATTCACCCCTCCACTTT. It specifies CASSPETGGHNSPLHF.

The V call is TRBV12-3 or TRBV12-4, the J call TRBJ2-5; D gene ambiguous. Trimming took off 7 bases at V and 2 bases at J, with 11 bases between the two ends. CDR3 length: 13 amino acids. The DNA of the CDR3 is TGTGCCAGCACCCCCGGTCCTCAAGAGACCCAGTACTTC. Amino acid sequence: CASTPGPQETQYF.

The CDR3 coding sequence is TGTGCCAGTAGTATAGCTGCCGGGATGCCCTACGAGCAGTACTTC. This sequence encodes CASSIAAGMPYEQYF. The chain carries TRBV19 and TRBJ2-7, with D possibly matching TRBD2 (5 bases). Germline CDR1 and CDR2: LNHDA and SQIVND (reference sequence). Trimming cost V 1 base and J 2 bases, with 12 bases left between them. The CDR3 consists of 15 residues.

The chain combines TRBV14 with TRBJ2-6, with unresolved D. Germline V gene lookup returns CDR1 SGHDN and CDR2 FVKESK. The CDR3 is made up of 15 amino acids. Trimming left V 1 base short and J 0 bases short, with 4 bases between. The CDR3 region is CASSQGHSGANVLTF. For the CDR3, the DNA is TGTGCCAGCAGCCAAGGACACTCTGGGGCCAACGTCCTGACTTTC.

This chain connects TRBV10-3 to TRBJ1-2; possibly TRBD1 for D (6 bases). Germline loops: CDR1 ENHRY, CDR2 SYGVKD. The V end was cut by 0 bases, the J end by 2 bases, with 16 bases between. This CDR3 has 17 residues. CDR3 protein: CAISESALNRENYGYTF. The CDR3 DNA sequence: TGTGCCATCAGTGAGTCTGCACTGAACAGGGAGAACTATGGCTACACCTTC.

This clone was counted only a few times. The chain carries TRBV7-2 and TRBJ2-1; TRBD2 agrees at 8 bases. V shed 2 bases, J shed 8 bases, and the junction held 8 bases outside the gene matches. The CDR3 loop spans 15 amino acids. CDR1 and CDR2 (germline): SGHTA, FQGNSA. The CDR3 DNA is TGTGCCAGCAGCTTAACTTCCCGGGAGGGATATGAGCAGTTCTTC. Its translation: CASSLTSREGYEQFF.

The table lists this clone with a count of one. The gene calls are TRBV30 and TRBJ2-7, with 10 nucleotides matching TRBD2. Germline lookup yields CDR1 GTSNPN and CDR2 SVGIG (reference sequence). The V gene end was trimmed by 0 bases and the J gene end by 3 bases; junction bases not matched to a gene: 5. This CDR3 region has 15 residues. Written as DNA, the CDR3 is TGTGCCTGGAGTGTCTCTAGCGGGAGTTTCTACGAGCAGTACTTC. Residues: CAWSVSSGSFYEQYF.

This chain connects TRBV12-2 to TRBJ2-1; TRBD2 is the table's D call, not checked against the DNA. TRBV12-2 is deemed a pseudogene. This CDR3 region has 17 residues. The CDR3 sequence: CASRFGFLRLAYNEQFF. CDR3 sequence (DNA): TGTGCAAGTCGCTTCGGCTTCTTGCGACTAGCCTACAATGAGCAGTTCTTC.

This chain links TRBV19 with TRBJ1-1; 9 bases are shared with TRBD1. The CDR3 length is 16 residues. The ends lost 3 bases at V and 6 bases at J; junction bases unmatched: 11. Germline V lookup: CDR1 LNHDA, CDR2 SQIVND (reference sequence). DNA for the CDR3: TGTGCCAGTAGTATCCACACCACAGGGGGCCTCCCTGAAGCTTTCTTT. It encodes CASSIHTTGGLPEAFF.

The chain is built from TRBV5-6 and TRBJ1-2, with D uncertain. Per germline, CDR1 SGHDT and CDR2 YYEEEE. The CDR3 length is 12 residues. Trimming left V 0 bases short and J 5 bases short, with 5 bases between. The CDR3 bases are TGTGCCAGCAGCTTGGCGGTTTATGGCTACACCTTC. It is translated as CASSLAVYGYTF.

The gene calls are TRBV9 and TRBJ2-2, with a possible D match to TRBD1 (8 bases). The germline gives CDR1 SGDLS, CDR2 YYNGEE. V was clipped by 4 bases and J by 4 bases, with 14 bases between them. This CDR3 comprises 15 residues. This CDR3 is CASSPNRGGTGELFF. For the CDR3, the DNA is TGTGCCAGCAGCCCGAACAGGGGGGGCACCGGGGAGCTGTTTTTT.